This TCR beta chain was captured in a study of OX40 agonist ivuxolimab in advanced cancers. Study summary: Patients treated during dose escalation were battling hepatocellular carcinoma, melanoma, renal cell or head and neck cancer. The group had a mean age of 60 years, ranged from about 20 to 79, and was 82.7% male. Study conclusions and caveats: At doses 0.1 to 3.0 mg/kg, CD4+ and CD8+ clones expanded.

Assay: immunoSEQ multiplex PCR; the TCRdb copy retains only in-frame clones and omits some. This table holds some 30,000 clones, less than 90% found once. On this clone itself: Its antigen is not known.

The sequences come from CD4+ or CD8+ T cells sorted from blood, collected in a trial of the OX40 agonist ivuxolimab. This clonotype originated in an adult with an advanced solid tumor such as melanoma, head and neck, liver or kidney cancer.

The CDR3 bases are TGTGCCAGCAGCGGGGGACAGTGGCCTCTCTATAATTCACCCCTCCACTTT. Translated, it gives CASSGGQWPLYNSPLHF. This chain joins TRBV9 and TRBJ1-6; 7 positions match TRBD1. Germline trimming cut 3 bases from V and 3 bases from J; bases unmatched to any gene: 9. CDR1 and CDR2 from the germline V gene are SGDLS and YYNGEE. The CDR3 runs to 17 residues.